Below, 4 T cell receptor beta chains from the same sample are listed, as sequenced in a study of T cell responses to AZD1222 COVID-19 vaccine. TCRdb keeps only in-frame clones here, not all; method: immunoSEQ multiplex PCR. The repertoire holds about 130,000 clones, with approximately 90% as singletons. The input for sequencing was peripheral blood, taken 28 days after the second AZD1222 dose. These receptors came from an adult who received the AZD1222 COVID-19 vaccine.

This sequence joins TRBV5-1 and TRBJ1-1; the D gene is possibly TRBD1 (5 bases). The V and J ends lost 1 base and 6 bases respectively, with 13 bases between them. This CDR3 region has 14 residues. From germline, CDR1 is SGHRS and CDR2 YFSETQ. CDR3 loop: CASSLQPGNAEAFF. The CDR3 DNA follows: TGCGCCAGCAGCTTGCAGCCAGGGAATGCTGAAGCTTTCTTT.

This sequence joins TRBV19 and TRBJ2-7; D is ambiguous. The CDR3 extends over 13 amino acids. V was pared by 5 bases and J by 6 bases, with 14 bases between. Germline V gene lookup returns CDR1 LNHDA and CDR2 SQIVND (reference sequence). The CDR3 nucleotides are TGTGCCAGTAGTCTAATCACGGCAGGCGAGCAGTACTTC. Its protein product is CASSLITAGEQYF.

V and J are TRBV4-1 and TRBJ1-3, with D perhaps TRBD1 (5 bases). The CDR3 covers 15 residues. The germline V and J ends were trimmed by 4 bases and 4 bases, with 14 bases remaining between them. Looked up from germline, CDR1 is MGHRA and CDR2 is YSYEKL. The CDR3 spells CASSPVGGVGNTIYF. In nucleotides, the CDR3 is TGCGCCAGCAGCCCAGTGGGAGGGGTCGGAAACACCATATATTTT.

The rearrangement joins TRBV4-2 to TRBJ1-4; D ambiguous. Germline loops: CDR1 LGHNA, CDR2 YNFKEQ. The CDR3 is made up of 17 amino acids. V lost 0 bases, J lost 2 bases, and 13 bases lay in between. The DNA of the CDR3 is TGTGCCAGCAGCCAAGATTGGGTGGCCCGCACTAATGAAAAACTGTTTTTT. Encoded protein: CASSQDWVARTNEKLFF.